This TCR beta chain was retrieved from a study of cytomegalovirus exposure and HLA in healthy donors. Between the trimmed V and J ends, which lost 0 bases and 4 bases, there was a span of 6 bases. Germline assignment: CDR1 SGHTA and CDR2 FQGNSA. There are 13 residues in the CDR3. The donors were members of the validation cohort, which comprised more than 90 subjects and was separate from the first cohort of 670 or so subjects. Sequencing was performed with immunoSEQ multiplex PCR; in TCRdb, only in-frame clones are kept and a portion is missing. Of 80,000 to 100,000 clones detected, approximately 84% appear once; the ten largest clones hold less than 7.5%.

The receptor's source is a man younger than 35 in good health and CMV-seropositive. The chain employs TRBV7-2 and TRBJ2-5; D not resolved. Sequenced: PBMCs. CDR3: CASSLALAETQYF. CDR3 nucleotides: TGTGCCAGCAGCTTAGCGTTGGCAGAGACCCAGTACTTC.